This record concerns one TCR beta chain sequence. The DNA ends 3 residues before the CDR3 does, and the rest of the CDR3 is filled in from the germline J gene. The CDR3 has 13 residues. The V gene's germline CDR1 is LNHDA and CDR2 SQIVND (reference sequence). The sample originates from a study of T cells in women clearing cervical HPV infection. Study summary: Donors had HPV16-related CIN3 or worse; 2 had invasive cancer. Controls gave blood once infection was undetectable; cases at lesion identification. Only a few women had HLA typing results available.

All donors had a single incident cervical HPV16 infection, not prevalent. Profiled with immunoSEQ multiplex PCR; TCRdb holds only in-frame clones, not every one. The sample holds over 10,000 clones. Sequencing was carried out using blood buffy coat. The sequence was obtained from a woman aged 18 to 69 with a cervical HPV16 infection that either progressed to CIN3+ or cleared (not recorded which). The chain is built from TRBV19 and TRBJ1-2; 7 positions agree with TRBD1. Incomplete CDR3 DNA: TGTGCCAGTAGTATAGCGACAGGGACGGAC. It translates to CASSIATGTD. The whole CDR3 region reads CASSIATGTDYTF. Full variable domain (remainder filled in from reference TRBV19 and TRBJ1-2): DGGITQSPKYLFRKEGQNVTLSCEQNLNHDAMYWYRQDPGQGLRLIYYSQIVNDFQKGDIAEGYSVSREKKESFPLTVTSAQKNPTAFYLCASSIATGTDYTFGSGTRLTVV.